This T cell receptor (beta chain) was recovered during a study of patients and donors after allogeneic stem cell transplantation. The germline V gene encodes CDR1 KGHSH and CDR2 LQKENI. With 7 bases clipped from V and 4 bases from J, the junction kept 6 bases outside the gene matches. CDR3 length: 14 residues. In TCRdb, the RT-PCR reads were re-called with MiXCR into one record per CDR3 protein. The sample gives some 31,000 distinct CDR3 sequences, roughly a third of which show up once; 76% is in the top ten. The V gene is TRBV18, the J gene TRBJ2-3; TRBD2 matches at 9 bases. The sample comprised blood, either unsorted or a sorted T cell fraction (not recorded which). The TCR sequence derives from a human donor who was either an allogeneic HSCT recipient or a stem cell or donor lymphocyte infusion donor (not recorded which). It is not recorded whose cells these are; they may come from a transplant donor. CDR3 coding DNA: TGTGCCAGCTTAGCGGGAGAATGGGCAGATACGCAGTATTTT. Amino acid sequence: CASLAGEWADTQYF.